The source of this TCR beta chain is a study of T cell clonality in common variable immunodeficiency. Study results and limitations: In common variable immunodeficiency, TCR beta chains reportedly carried fewer deletions and N-nucleotide insertions. T cell subpopulation sequencing would be needed to explain CVID clonality. Compared with controls, CVID subjects had fewer shared TCRbeta clones. Compared with healthy controls, CVID subjects showed increased TCRbeta clonality, mostly in about a third.

This clone was seen ten or more times. What it binds is unknown. The observed sequence ends 3 residues before the CDR3 terminus, with the missing tail filled in from the germline J gene. Generated by immunoSEQ multiplex PCR, the TCRdb table keeps only in-frame clones and is missing some. This repertoire lists fewer than 70,000 clones without singletons; more than 1.5% sits in the top ten. The CDR3 runs 15 residues. Germline CDR1 and CDR2: MDHEN and SYDVKM. Unmatched junction bases numbered 11, after V lost 7 bases and J lost 7 bases. This clonotype originated in a person between 18 and 70 years old in good health. Source material: peripheral blood mononuclear cells. The chain has TRBV28 and TRBJ2-1; 9 nucleotides agree with TRBD2. CDR3 in amino acids: CASTLGSSGINEQFF. The sequenced CDR3 bases are TGTGCCAGCACCTTGGGGTCTAGCGGGATTAATGAG.